One sample yielded the 2 T cell receptor beta chains listed below, sequenced in a study of CD8 T cells in ankylosing spondylitis. Overall study results and limits: Within ankylosing spondylitis blood, a TCR beta motif made up of eight or nine highly homologous variants appeared to be characteristic.

TCRdb ran MiXCR on the 5' RACE reads and lists one entry per CDR3 protein. The table lists about 510,000 distinct CDR3 sequences, approximately 5% of them singletons, with around 3.4% in the top ten. These TCRs' antigens remain unknown. Sequenced sample: blood, either unsorted or a sorted T cell fraction (not recorded which). Source of these receptors: a male donor with ankylosing spondylitis.

The chain recombines TRBV20-1 with TRBJ1-2, with D possibly TRBD1 on 6 matching bases. CDR1 and CDR2 (germline): DFQATT, SNEGSKA (reference sequence). The CDR3 consists of 16 residues. V dropped 5 bases and J dropped 3 bases, with 22 bases sitting between them. The CDR3, as DNA: TGCAGTGCTCCCGAAAGCTACAGGGCTGGGTACTATGGCTACACCTTC. Residues: CSAPESYRAGYYGYTF.

This clonotype was counted ten times or more. The chain combines TRBV18 with TRBJ2-6; no definite D call. Trimming shortened V by 3 bases and J by 0 bases, and 12 bases separated the two germline ends. CDR3 length equals 17 residues. Germline V lookup: CDR1 KGHSH, CDR2 LQKENI. DNA for the CDR3: TGTGCCAGCTCACCCCGATTAGAAGCCTCTGGGGCCAACGTCCTGACTTTC. Its protein product is CASSPRLEASGANVLTF.